This TCR beta chain was sequenced during a study of blood T cell repertoires in COVID-19. Whole-study context: COVID-19 samples from acute and convalescent phases originated in the United States, Italy and Spain. The analysed material was cDNA or gDNA that came from T cells, B-cell-depleted T cells, or PBMCs.

Authors' processing steps: Reference gene primer amplification gave nucleated cell count estimates. The repertoire was sequenced with immunoSEQ multiplex PCR; TCRdb's copy has only in-frame clones and lacks some. V, J and clone size were drawn from that table, and D and trimming were deduced from the DNA. Of roughly 330,000 clones in the sample, roughly 90% were seen once. The CDR3 length is 14 residues. J lost 7 bases, V lost 5 bases, and 4 bases had no gene match. CDR1 and CDR2 from the germline V gene are MNHEY and SVGAGI. This clonotype originated in a woman aged 45-59 years with active or convalescent COVID-19. The sequencing input was peripheral blood. This sequence joins TRBV6-5 and TRBJ1-6; TRBD1 agrees at 8 bases. CDR3 in amino acids: CASSPGGVNSPLHF. CDR3 sequence (DNA): TGTGCCAGCAGTCCAGGGGGCGTGAATTCACCCCTCCACTTT.